Reported below is one T cell receptor beta chain. The trim removed 3 bases at V and 4 bases at J, leaving 5 bases unmatched. The CDR3 consists of 14 residues. Looked up from germline, CDR1 is LNHDA and CDR2 is SQIVND (reference sequence). This record comes from a study of blood T cell repertoires in COVID-19. Study-wide background: Samples of COVID-19 (acute and convalescent) were obtained from the United States, Italy and Spain. PBMCs, B-cell-depleted T cells, or T cells provided the cDNA or gDNA that made up the material.

Data came from immunoSEQ multiplex PCR; TCRdb stores just in-frame clones and leaves some out. Of about 250,000 clones in the sample, 88% are singletons; the top ten hold over 1.2%. This chain links TRBV19 with TRBJ1-2; 7 nucleotides agree with TRBD1. What was sequenced was peripheral blood. The clonotype was recovered from a man at least 80 years old with acute or convalescent COVID-19. The DNA of the CDR3 is TGTGCCAGTAGTATTAAGGGACAGATCTATGGCTACACCTTC. Its protein is CASSIKGQIYGYTF.